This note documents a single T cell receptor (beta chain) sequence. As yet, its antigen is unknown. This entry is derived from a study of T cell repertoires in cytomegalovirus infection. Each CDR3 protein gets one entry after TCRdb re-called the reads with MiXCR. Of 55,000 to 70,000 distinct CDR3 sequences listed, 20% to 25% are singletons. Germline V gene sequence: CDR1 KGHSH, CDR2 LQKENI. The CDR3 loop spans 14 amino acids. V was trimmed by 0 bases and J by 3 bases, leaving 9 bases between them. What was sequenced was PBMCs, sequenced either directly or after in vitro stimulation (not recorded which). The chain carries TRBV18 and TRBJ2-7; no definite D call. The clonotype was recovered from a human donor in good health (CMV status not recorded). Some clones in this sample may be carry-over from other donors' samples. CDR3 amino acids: CASSPPSRIYEQYF. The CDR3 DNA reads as TGTGCCAGCTCACCACCGTCACGAATCTACGAGCAGTACTTC.